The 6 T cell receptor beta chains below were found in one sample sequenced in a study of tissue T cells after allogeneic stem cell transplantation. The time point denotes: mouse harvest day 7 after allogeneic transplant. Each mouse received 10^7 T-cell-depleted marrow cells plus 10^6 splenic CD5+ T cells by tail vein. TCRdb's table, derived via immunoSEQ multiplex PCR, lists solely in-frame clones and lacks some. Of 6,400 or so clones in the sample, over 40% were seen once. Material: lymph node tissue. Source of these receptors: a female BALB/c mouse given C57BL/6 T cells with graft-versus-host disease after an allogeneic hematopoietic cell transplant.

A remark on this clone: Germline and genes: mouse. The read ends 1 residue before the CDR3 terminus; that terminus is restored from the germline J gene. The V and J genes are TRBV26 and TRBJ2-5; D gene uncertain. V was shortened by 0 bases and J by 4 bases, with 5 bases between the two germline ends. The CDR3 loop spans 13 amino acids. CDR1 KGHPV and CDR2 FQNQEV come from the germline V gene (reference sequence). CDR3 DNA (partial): TGTGCCAGCAGTCTGTCCCAAAAAGACACCCAGTAC. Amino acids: CASSLSQKDTQY. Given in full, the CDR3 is CASSLSQKDTQYF.

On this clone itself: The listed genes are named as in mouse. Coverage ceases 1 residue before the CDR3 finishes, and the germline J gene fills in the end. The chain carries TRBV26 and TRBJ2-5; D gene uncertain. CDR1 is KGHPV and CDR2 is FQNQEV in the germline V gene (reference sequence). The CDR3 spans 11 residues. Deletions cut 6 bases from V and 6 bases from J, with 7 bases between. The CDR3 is CASSGRDTQYF. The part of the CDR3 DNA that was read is TGTGCCAGCAGCGGCCGGGACACCCAGTAC.

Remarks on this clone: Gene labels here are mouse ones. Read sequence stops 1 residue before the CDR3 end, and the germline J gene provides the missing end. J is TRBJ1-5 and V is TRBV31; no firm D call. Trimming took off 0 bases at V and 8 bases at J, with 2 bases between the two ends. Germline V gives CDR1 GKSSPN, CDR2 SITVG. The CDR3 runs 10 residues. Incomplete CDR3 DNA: TGTGCCTGGAGTCTAGAGGCTCCGCTT. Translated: CAWSLEAPL. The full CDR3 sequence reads CAWSLEAPLF.

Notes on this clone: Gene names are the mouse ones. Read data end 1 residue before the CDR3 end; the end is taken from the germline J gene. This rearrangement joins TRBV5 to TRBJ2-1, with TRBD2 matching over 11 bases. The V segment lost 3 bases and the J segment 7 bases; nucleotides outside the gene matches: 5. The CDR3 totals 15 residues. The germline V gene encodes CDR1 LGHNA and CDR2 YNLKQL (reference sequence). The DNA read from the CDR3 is TGTGCCAGCAGCCACGGGACTGGGGGCTCCGCTGAGCAGTTC. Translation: CASSHGTGGSAEQF. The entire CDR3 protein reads CASSHGTGGSAEQFF.

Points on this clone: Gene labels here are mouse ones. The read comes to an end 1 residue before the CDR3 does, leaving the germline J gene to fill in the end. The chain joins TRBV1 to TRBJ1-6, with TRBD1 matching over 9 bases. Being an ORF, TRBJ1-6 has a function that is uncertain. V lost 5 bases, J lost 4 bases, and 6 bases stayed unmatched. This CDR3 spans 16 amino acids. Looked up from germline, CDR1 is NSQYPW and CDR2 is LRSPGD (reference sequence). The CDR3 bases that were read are TGCACCTGCAGTTCCCGGGACAGGGAATATAATTCGCCCCTCTAC. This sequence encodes CTCSSRDREYNSPLY. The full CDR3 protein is CTCSSRDREYNSPLYF.

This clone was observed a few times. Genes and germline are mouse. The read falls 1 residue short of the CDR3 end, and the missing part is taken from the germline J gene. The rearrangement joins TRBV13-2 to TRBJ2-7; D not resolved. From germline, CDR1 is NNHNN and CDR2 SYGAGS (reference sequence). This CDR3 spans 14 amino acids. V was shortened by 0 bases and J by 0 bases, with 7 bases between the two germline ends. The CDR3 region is CASGDASNSYEQYF. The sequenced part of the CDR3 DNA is TGTGCCAGCGGTGATGCTAGCAACTCCTATGAACAGTAC.